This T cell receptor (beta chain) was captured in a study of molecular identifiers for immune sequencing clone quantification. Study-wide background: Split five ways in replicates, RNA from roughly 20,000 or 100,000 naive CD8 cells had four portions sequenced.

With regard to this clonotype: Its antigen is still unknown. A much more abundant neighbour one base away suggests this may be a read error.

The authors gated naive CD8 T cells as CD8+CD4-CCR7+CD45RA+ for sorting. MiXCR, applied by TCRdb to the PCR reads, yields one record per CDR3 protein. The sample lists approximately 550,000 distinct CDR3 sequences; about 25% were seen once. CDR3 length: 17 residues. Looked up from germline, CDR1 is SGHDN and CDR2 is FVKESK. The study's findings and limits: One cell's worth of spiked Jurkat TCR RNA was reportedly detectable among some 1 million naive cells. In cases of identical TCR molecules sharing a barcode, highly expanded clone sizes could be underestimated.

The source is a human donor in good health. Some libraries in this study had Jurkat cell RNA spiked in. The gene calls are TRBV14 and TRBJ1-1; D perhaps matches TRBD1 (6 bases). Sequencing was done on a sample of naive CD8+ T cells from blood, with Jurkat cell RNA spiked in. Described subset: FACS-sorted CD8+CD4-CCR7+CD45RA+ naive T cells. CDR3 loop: CASSQDQGPLIVTDAFF. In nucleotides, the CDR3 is TGTGCCAGCAGCCAAGATCAGGGGCCCCTGATAGTGACTGACGCTTTCTTT.